The TCR beta chain under discussion was sequenced for a study of blood T cell repertoires in COVID-19. Study-wide background: From the United States, Italy and Spain came samples of acute and convalescent COVID-19. PBMCs, B-cell-depleted T cells, or T cells were the source of the cDNA or gDNA that made up the material.

With 2 bases clipped from V and 4 bases from J, the junction kept 6 bases outside the gene matches. CDR3 length: 16 amino acids. Germline V CDR1 and CDR2: KGHSH, LQKENI. Under the authors' procedure: The authors estimated nucleated cell counts from reference gene primer amplification. The assay was immunoSEQ multiplex PCR, and TCRdb's table has in-frame clones only and misses some. V and J calls and clone size follow that table, whereas D and trimming were derived from the DNA. Of 150,000 to 200,000 clones in the sample, approximately 80% were seen once. J is TRBJ2-1 and V is TRBV18; 9 nucleotides line up with TRBD1. The clonotype was recovered from a woman in her 50s with active or convalescent COVID-19. The source material was peripheral blood. Written as DNA, the CDR3 is TGTGCCAGCTCACCAAGGGACAGGGAGGCGTACAATGAGCAGTTCTTC. This gives the protein CASSPRDREAYNEQFF.